This TCR beta chain was captured in a study of cytomegalovirus exposure and HLA in healthy donors. CDR1 and CDR2 (germline): SEHNR, FQNEAQ (reference sequence). The CDR3 runs to 17 residues. Trimming at V came to 4 bases and at J to 2 bases, leaving 13 bases not matched to a gene. To note about this clone: Antigen: not known.

PCR primers comprised 60 Vbeta and 13 Jbeta primers. Libraries were prepared by immunoSEQ multiplex PCR; TCRdb keeps only in-frame clonotypes and omits some of them. The sample carries roughly 100,000 clones, roughly two thirds recorded once. Findings of the study overall: Most TCR sequences showed up rarely, but some public TCRs showed up in many donors. V- and J-gene trimming in TCR beta was tied to a missense DCLRE1C variant by an analysis performed later. A later analysis showed HLA-associated TCR beta chains outstripping equally common others in clonal expansion. TCR beta V segments were, for the most part, productive about 87% or about 30% of the time in an earlier analysis.

The chain carries TRBV7-9 and TRBJ2-7, with 8 bases aligning to TRBD2. This clonotype was sampled from a man aged 30 to 45 in good health and CMV-seronegative. The sample was PBMCs. DNA of the CDR3: TGTGCCAGCAGCTCCGGGACTAGAGGCCCTCTCACCTACGAGCAGTACTTC. Protein sequence: CASSSGTRGPLTYEQYF.